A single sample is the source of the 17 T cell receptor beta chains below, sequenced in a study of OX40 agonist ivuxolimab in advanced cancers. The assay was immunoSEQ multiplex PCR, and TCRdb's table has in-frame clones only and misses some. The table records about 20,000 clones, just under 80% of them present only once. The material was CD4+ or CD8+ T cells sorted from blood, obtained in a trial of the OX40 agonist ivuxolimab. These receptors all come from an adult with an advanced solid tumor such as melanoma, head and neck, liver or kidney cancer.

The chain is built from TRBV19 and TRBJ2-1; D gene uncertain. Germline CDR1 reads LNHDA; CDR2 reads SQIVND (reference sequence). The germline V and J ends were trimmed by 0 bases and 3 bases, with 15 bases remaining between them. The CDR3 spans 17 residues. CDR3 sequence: CASSIDPPMGYYNEQFF. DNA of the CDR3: TGTGCCAGTAGTATAGACCCCCCCATGGGATACTACAATGAGCAGTTCTTC.

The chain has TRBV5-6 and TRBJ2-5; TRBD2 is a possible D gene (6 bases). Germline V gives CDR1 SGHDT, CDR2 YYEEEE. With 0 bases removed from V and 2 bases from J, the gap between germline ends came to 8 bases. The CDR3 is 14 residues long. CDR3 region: CASSLAAGQETQYF. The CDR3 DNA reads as TGTGCCAGCAGCTTGGCCGCGGGGCAAGAGACCCAGTACTTC.

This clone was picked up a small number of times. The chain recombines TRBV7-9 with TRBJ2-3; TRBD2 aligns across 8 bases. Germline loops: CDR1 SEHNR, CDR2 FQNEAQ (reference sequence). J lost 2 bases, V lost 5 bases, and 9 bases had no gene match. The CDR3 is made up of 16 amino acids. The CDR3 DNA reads TGTGCCAGCAGCCCCGACCGGGAGGGATACACAGATACGCAGTATTTT. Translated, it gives CASSPDREGYTDTQYF.

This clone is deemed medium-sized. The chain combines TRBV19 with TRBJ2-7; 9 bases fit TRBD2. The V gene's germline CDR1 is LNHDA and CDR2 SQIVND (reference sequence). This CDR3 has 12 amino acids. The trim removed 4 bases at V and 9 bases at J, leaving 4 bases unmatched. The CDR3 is CASSSGGAGQYF. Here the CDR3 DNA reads TGTGCCAGTAGTAGCGGGGGGGCCGGGCAGTACTTC.

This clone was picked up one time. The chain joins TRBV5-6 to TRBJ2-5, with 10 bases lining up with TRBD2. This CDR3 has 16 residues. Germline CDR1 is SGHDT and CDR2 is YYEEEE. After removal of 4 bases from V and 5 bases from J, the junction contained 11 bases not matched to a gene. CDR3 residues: CASSPGGTSAGETQYF. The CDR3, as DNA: TGTGCCAGCAGCCCCGGGGGGACTAGCGCGGGGGAGACCCAGTACTTC.

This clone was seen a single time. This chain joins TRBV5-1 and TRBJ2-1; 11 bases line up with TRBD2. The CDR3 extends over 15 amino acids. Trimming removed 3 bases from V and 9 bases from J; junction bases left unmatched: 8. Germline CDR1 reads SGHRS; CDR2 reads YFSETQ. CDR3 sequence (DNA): TGCGCCAGCAGCTATATTAGCGGGAGGGCGGGTGAGCAGTTCTTC. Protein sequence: CASSYISGRAGEQFF.

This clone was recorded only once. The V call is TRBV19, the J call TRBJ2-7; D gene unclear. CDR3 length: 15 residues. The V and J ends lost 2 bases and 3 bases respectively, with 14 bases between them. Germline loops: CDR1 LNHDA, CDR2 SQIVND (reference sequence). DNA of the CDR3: TGTGCCAGTAGTATAAGCCAGGCTAAGAACTACGAGCAGTACTTC. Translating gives CASSISQAKNYEQYF.

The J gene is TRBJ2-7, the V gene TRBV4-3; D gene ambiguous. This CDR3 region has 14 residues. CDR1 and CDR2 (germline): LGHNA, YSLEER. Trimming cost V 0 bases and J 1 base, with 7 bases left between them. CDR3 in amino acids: CASSQETVSYEQYF. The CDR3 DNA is TGCGCCAGCAGCCAAGAAACAGTTTCCTACGAGCAGTACTTC.

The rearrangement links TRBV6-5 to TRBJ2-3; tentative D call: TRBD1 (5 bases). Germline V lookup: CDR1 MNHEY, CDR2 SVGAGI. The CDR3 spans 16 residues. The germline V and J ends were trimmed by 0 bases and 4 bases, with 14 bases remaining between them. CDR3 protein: CASSYSRTTGADTQYF. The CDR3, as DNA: TGTGCCAGCAGTTACTCGAGGACAACCGGAGCAGATACGCAGTATTTT.

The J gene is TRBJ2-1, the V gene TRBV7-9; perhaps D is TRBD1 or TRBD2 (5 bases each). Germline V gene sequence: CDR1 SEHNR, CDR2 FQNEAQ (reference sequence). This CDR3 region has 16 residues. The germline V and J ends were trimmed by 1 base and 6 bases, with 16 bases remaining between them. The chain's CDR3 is CASSLEGPSNGNEQFF. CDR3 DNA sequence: TGTGCCAGCAGCTTAGAGGGACCGTCCAACGGCAATGAGCAGTTCTTC. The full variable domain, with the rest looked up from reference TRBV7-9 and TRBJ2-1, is DTGVSQNPRHKITKRGQNVTFRCDPISEHNRLYWYRQTLGQGPEFLTYFQNEAQLEKSRLLSDRFSAERPKGSFSTLEIQRTEQGDSAMYLCASSLEGPSNGNEQFFGPGTRLTVL.

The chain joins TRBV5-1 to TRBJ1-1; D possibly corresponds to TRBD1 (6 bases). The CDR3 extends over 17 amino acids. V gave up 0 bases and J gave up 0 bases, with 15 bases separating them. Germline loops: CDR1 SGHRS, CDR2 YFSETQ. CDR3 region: CASSLGGGYFLNTEAFF. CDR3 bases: TGCGCCAGCAGCTTGGGAGGGGGTTACTTTTTGAACACTGAAGCTTTCTTT. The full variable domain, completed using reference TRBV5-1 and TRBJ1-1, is KAGVTQTPRYLIKTRGQQVTLSCSPISGHRSVSWYQQTPGQGLQFLFEYFSETQRNKGNFPGRFSGRQFSNSRSEMNVSTLELGDSALYLCASSLGGGYFLNTEAFFGQGTRLTVV.

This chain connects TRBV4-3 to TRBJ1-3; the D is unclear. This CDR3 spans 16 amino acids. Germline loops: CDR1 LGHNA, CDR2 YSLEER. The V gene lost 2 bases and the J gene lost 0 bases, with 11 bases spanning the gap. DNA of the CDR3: TGCGCCAGCAGCCAATATACGGCTAGCTCTGGAAACACCATATATTTT. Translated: CASSQYTASSGNTIYF.

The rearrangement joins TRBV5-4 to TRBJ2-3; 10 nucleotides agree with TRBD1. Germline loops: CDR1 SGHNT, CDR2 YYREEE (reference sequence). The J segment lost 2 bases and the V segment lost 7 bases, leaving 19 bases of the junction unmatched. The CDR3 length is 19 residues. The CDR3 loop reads CASENRGQGILGLTDTQYF. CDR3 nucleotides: TGTGCCAGCGAAAACCGGGGACAGGGGATCTTAGGACTCACAGATACGCAGTATTTT.

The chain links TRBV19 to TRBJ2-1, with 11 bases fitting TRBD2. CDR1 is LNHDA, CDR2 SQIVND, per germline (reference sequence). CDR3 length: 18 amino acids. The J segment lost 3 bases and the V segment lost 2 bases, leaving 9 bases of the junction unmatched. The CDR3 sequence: CASSIRAGLAGNYNEQFF. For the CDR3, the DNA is TGTGCCAGTAGTATAAGGGCTGGACTAGCGGGTAACTACAATGAGCAGTTCTTC.

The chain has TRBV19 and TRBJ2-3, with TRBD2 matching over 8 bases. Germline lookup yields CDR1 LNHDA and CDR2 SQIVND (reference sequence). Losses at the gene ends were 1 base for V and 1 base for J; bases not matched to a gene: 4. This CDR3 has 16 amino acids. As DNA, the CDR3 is TGTGCCAGTAGTATAGCGGCGCGGGGGGGCACAGATACGCAGTATTTT. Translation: CASSIAARGGTDTQYF.

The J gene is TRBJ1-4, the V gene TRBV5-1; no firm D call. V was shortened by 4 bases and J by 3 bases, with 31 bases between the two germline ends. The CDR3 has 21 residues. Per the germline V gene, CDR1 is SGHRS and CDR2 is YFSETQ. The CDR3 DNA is TGCGCCAGCAGCCATGGTTCCCACGATGTGGGCGTAGGTTCCGCTAATGAAAAACTGTTTTTT. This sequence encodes CASSHGSHDVGVGSANEKLFF.

The CDR3, as DNA: TGTGCCAGCAGCCAAGTCGAGACAGAGAACACTGAAGCTTTCTTT. This gives the protein CASSQVETENTEAFF. J is TRBJ1-1 and V is TRBV4-2, with D possibly matching TRBD1 (5 bases). V was pared by 1 base and J by 1 base, with 10 bases between. This CDR3 spans 15 amino acids. Germline loops: CDR1 LGHNA, CDR2 YNFKEQ.